The rows below give T cell receptor beta chains drawn from one sample of a study of blood T cell repertoires in COVID-19. Profiling relied on immunoSEQ multiplex PCR, and the TCRdb table lists in-frame clones only, not all of them. The table has 300,000 to 450,000 clones, around 87% seen once; the top ten hold approximately 2.5%. Sequencing was performed on peripheral blood. The receptors originated from a woman in her fifties or sixties with COVID-19, enrolled during active disease. The CDR3 runs from the conserved cysteine through the conserved F or W. D genes are given only for firm matches. A clone size is listed for some rows: how often the clone was seen (once, few, many), or a class if it is expanded.

j_gene: TRBJ2-3
d_gene: -
abundance: -
v_gene: TRBV3-1/TRBV3-2
CDR3nt: TGTGCCAGCAGCTCCCGAACTAGCACAGATACGCAGTATTTT
CDR3aa: CASSSRTSTDTQYF

j_gene: TRBJ1-1
d_gene: TRBD1
abundance: -
v_gene: TRBV6-5
CDR3nt: TGTGCCAGCAGTCAACCGGGACAGGTCAAACCTGAAGCTTTCTTT
CDR3aa: CASSQPGQVKPEAFF

j_gene: TRBJ2-3
d_gene: -
abundance: -
v_gene: TRBV28
CDR3nt: TGTGCCAGCAGTTTCCCCTCTGGAGGGCGGGGAGTAGGTACGCAGTATTTT
CDR3aa: CASSFPSGGRGVGTQYF

j_gene: TRBJ2-3
d_gene: TRBD2
abundance: -
v_gene: TRBV19
CDR3nt: TGTGCCAGTAGTATAGATCGCCAGCGGGGGGGATGGGGAGATACGCAGTATTTT
CDR3aa: CASSIDRQRGGWGDTQYF

j_gene: TRBJ1-1
d_gene: -
abundance: -
v_gene: TRBV5-8
CDR3nt: TGTGCCAGCAGCTTGGGGAGGCTACAGTCACTTGAAGCTTTCTTT
CDR3aa: CASSLGRLQSLEAFF

j_gene: TRBJ1-5
d_gene: TRBD1
abundance: -
v_gene: TRBV19
CDR3nt: TGTGCCAGTAGGCTCCAGGGGGCCGGTCAGCCCCAGCATTTT
CDR3aa: CASRLQGAGQPQHF

j_gene: TRBJ1-1
d_gene: TRBD1
abundance: -
v_gene: TRBV19
CDR3nt: TGTGCCAGTAGGACTCCATCAGGGGGAAACACTGAAGCTTTCTTT
CDR3aa: CASRTPSGGNTEAFF

j_gene: TRBJ2-2
d_gene: -
abundance: -
v_gene: TRBV15
CDR3nt: TGTGCCACCAGCAGAGCGTTGATAACAGGGAACACCGGGGAGCTGTTTTTT
CDR3aa: CATSRALITGNTGELFF

j_gene: TRBJ1-2
d_gene: TRBD1
abundance: -
v_gene: TRBV7-2
CDR3nt: TGTGCCAGCAGCCCCACCGCAGGACAGGGCTATGGCTACACCTTC
CDR3aa: CASSPTAGQGYGYTF

j_gene: TRBJ1-1
d_gene: -
abundance: once
v_gene: TRBV7-9
CDR3nt: TGTGCCAGCAGCCGCAGACAGTTGCTTAACTCCACTGAAGCTTTCTTT
CDR3aa: CASSRRQLLNSTEAFF

j_gene: TRBJ1-5
d_gene: -
abundance: -
v_gene: TRBV1
CDR3nt: TGCACCAGCAGCCACCCCCACCCCGACAGGGCCTATCAGCCCCAGCATTTT
CDR3aa: CTSSHPHPDRAYQPQHF

j_gene: TRBJ1-1
d_gene: TRBD1
abundance: -
v_gene: TRBV30
CDR3nt: TGTGCCTGGAGCGAGGGGACAGGTCTTGAAGCTTTCTTT
CDR3aa: CAWSEGTGLEAFF

j_gene: TRBJ1-2
d_gene: TRBD1
abundance: -
v_gene: TRBV5-1
CDR3nt: TGCGCCAGCAGCTTGGAACCCCAGGGGGGCTATGGCTACACCTTC
CDR3aa: CASSLEPQGGYGYTF

j_gene: TRBJ1-3
d_gene: -
abundance: -
v_gene: TRBV5-1
CDR3nt: TGCGCCAGCAGCTTGGAGGGCCGCGGGGACACCATATATTTT
CDR3aa: CASSLEGRGDTIYF

j_gene: TRBJ1-1
d_gene: TRBD1
abundance: -
v_gene: TRBV5-4
CDR3nt: TGTGCCAGCAGGGACAGGGGGCAAGTGGCTGAAGCTTTCTTT
CDR3aa: CASRDRGQVAEAFF

j_gene: TRBJ1-1
d_gene: -
abundance: -
v_gene: TRBV5-4
CDR3nt: TGTGCCAGCACCAAGGACAGGAACACTGAAGCTTTCTTT
CDR3aa: CASTKDRNTEAFF

j_gene: TRBJ2-3
d_gene: -
abundance: -
v_gene: TRBV9
CDR3nt: TGTGCCAGCAGCGTAGCCGACGGGGTGCCTAGCACAGATACGCAGTATTTT
CDR3aa: CASSVADGVPSTDTQYF

j_gene: TRBJ2-7
d_gene: -
abundance: -
v_gene: TRBV11-2
CDR3nt: TGTGCCAGCGCTCAGTGGGGGCACGAGCAGTACTTC
CDR3aa: CASAQWGHEQYF

j_gene: TRBJ1-3
d_gene: -
abundance: few
v_gene: TRBV2
CDR3nt: TGTGCCAGCGCTTCGGACTTCAGCTCTGGAAACACCATATATTTT
CDR3aa: CASASDFSSGNTIYF

j_gene: TRBJ1-2
d_gene: TRBD1
abundance: -
v_gene: TRBV29-1
CDR3nt: TGCAGCGTTGAACCCCAGGGGGCGGATGGCTACACCTTC
CDR3aa: CSVEPQGADGYTF

j_gene: TRBJ1-3
d_gene: -
abundance: -
v_gene: TRBV3-1/TRBV3-2
CDR3nt: TGTGCCAGCAGCCAATACGGGGGCTCTGGAAACACCATATATTTT
CDR3aa: CASSQYGGSGNTIYF

j_gene: TRBJ1-2
d_gene: -
abundance: -
v_gene: TRBV7-9
CDR3nt: TGTGCCAGCAGCTTAGGTTCCGGGTATGGCTACACCTTC
CDR3aa: CASSLGSGYGYTF

j_gene: TRBJ1-2
d_gene: -
abundance: -
v_gene: TRBV30
CDR3nt: TGTGCCTGGAGCAGTCGGGGGGTGGGTGGCTACACCTTC
CDR3aa: CAWSSRGVGGYTF

j_gene: TRBJ2-5
d_gene: TRBD2
abundance: -
v_gene: TRBV4-1
CDR3nt: TGCGCCAGCAGCCAAGGCCCTAGCGGGGGGGAGACCCAGTACTTC
CDR3aa: CASSQGPSGGETQYF

j_gene: TRBJ1-4
d_gene: -
abundance: -
v_gene: TRBV4-1
CDR3nt: TGCGCCAGCAGCCCCGCCCGAGGAGGGACGGGTGAAAAACTGTTTTTT
CDR3aa: CASSPARGGTGEKLFF

j_gene: TRBJ1-2
d_gene: -
abundance: -
v_gene: TRBV27
CDR3nt: TGTGCCAGCAGTGCCGGCAGGGACTCTAGCTACACCTTC
CDR3aa: CASSAGRDSSYTF

j_gene: TRBJ2-7
d_gene: TRBD1
abundance: -
v_gene: TRBV3-1/TRBV3-2
CDR3nt: TGTGCCACGATGGACAGGGTCTCTTACGAGCAGTACTTC
CDR3aa: CATMDRVSYEQYF

j_gene: TRBJ2-7
d_gene: -
abundance: -
v_gene: TRBV3-1/TRBV3-2
CDR3nt: TGTGCCAGCAGCCTCGGGGGACCCTACGAGCAGTACTTC
CDR3aa: CASSLGGPYEQYF

j_gene: TRBJ1-1
d_gene: -
abundance: -
v_gene: TRBV21-1
CDR3nt: TGTGCCAGCAGCGAAAGCGAAAGGGGCTGGAACACTGAAGCTTTCTTT
CDR3aa: CASSESERGWNTEAFF

j_gene: TRBJ2-1
d_gene: -
abundance: -
v_gene: TRBV6-4
CDR3nt: TGTGCCAGCAGTGACAGCACAGCACACTACAATGAGCAGTTCTTC
CDR3aa: CASSDSTAHYNEQFF

j_gene: TRBJ2-7
d_gene: TRBD2
abundance: -
v_gene: TRBV5-6
CDR3nt: TGTGCCAGCAGCTTGGCCCCAGCGGGGAAAACCTACGAGCAGTACTTC
CDR3aa: CASSLAPAGKTYEQYF

j_gene: TRBJ2-3
d_gene: -
abundance: -
v_gene: TRBV11-3
CDR3nt: TGTGCCAGCAGCTTCGGGGGGCTCTTGACAGATACGCAGTATTTT
CDR3aa: CASSFGGLLTDTQYF

j_gene: TRBJ1-2
d_gene: TRBD1
abundance: -
v_gene: TRBV28
CDR3nt: TGTGCCAGCAGTAACCCGGACAGGATTTATGGCTACACCTTC
CDR3aa: CASSNPDRIYGYTF

j_gene: TRBJ2-3
d_gene: TRBD2
abundance: -
v_gene: TRBV5-6
CDR3nt: TGTGCCAGCAGCTTGGGCGGGGGAGGAACAGATACGCAGTATTTT
CDR3aa: CASSLGGGGTDTQYF

j_gene: TRBJ1-2
d_gene: -
abundance: -
v_gene: TRBV5-4
CDR3nt: TGTGCCAGCAGCGTGCTCCAGGGATTCTATGGCTACACCTTC
CDR3aa: CASSVLQGFYGYTF

j_gene: TRBJ1-4
d_gene: -
abundance: -
v_gene: TRBV3-1/TRBV3-2
CDR3nt: TGTGCCAGCAGCCATCGCGGCAATGAAAAACTGTTTTTT
CDR3aa: CASSHRGNEKLFF

j_gene: TRBJ1-2
d_gene: -
abundance: few
v_gene: TRBV5-4
CDR3nt: TGTGCCAGCACCACCTCACTTGGGCAGGTCTACACCTTC
CDR3aa: CASTTSLGQVYTF

j_gene: TRBJ2-5
d_gene: -
abundance: once
v_gene: TRBV7-3
CDR3nt: TGTGCCAGCAGCTTAAGTGGGGGGTCGGGGACCCAGTACTTC
CDR3aa: CASSLSGGSGTQYF

j_gene: TRBJ1-2
d_gene: TRBD1
abundance: -
v_gene: TRBV7-6
CDR3nt: TGTGCCAGCAGCTCAGGGGGCTATGGCTACACCTTC
CDR3aa: CASSSGGYGYTF

j_gene: TRBJ2-1
d_gene: TRBD2
abundance: -
v_gene: TRBV28
CDR3nt: TGTGCCAGCAGTGTTACTAGCGGGGGTCGTTTTGAGCAGTTCTTC
CDR3aa: CASSVTSGGRFEQFF

j_gene: TRBJ1-2
d_gene: -
abundance: -
v_gene: TRBV28
CDR3nt: TGTGCCAGCAGTTTATTTCCTTGGGGCGACCCCTACACCTTC
CDR3aa: CASSLFPWGDPYTF

j_gene: TRBJ2-5
d_gene: -
abundance: -
v_gene: TRBV7-9
CDR3nt: TGTGCCAGCAGCCGCCGGGAGACCCAGTACTTC
CDR3aa: CASSRRETQYF

j_gene: TRBJ2-2
d_gene: -
abundance: -
v_gene: TRBV5-6
CDR3nt: TGTGCCAGCAGCCCCTTAGCGGAAGCGAACACCGGGGAGCTGTTTTTT
CDR3aa: CASSPLAEANTGELFF

j_gene: TRBJ1-2
d_gene: -
abundance: -
v_gene: TRBV19
CDR3nt: TGTGCCAGTTCAGACGCCATGGGACAACTTTATGGCTACACCTTC
CDR3aa: CASSDAMGQLYGYTF

j_gene: TRBJ2-1
d_gene: TRBD2
abundance: -
v_gene: TRBV5-1
CDR3nt: TGCGCCAGCAGCTTATCACCTAGCGGCTCCTACAATGAGCAGTTCTTC
CDR3aa: CASSLSPSGSYNEQFF

j_gene: TRBJ1-5
d_gene: -
abundance: -
v_gene: TRBV28
CDR3nt: TGTGCCAGCAGTTTTGGAACAGGGTATAGCAATCAGCCCCAGCATTTT
CDR3aa: CASSFGTGYSNQPQHF

j_gene: TRBJ1-6
d_gene: -
abundance: once
v_gene: TRBV15
CDR3nt: TGTGCCACACGGGGCGGGGGGCGAACCATTCAGTCACCCCTCCACTTT
CDR3aa: CATRGGGRTIQSPLHF

j_gene: TRBJ1-1
d_gene: -
abundance: -
v_gene: TRBV2
CDR3nt: TGTGCCAGCACCTCTTGGGGCGCGGCTTTCTTT
CDR3aa: CASTSWGAAFF

j_gene: TRBJ1-1
d_gene: TRBD1
abundance: -
v_gene: TRBV29-1
CDR3nt: TGCAGCGTTGAACGAACAGGGGACACTGAAGCTTTCTTT
CDR3aa: CSVERTGDTEAFF